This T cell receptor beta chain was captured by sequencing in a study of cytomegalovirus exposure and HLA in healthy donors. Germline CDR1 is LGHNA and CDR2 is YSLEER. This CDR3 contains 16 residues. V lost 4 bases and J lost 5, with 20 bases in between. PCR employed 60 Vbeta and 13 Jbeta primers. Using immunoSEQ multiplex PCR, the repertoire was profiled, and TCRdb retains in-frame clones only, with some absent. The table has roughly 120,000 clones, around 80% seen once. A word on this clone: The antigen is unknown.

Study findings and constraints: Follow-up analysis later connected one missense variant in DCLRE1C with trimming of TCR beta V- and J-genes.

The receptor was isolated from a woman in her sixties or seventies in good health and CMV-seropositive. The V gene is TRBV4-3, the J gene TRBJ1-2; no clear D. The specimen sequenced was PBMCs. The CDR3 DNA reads TGCGCCAGCAGCCCTGGCGGAGCCGAAGACGCATATGGCTACACCTTC. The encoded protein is CASSPGGAEDAYGYTF.